This TCR beta chain was observed in a study of patients and donors after allogeneic stem cell transplantation. TCRdb ran MiXCR on the RT-PCR reads and lists one entry per CDR3 protein. The sample yields 920,000 or so distinct CDR3 sequences, approximately 18% seen once. This clonotype has a count of ten or more. Sample: blood, either unsorted or a sorted T cell fraction (not recorded which). This TCR came from a human donor who was either an allogeneic HSCT recipient or a stem cell or donor lymphocyte infusion donor (not recorded which). It is not recorded whose cells these are; they may come from a transplant donor.

The CDR3 loop is CASSLGPGDLSYEQYF. CDR3 coding DNA: TGTGCCAGCAGTTTAGGTCCGGGGGACCTCTCCTACGAGCAGTACTTC. This chain uses TRBV12-3 or TRBV12-4 with TRBJ2-7, with D maybe TRBD2 (6 bases). V lost 1 base and J 0 bases, leaving 13 bases between the germline ends. The CDR3 consists of 16 residues.